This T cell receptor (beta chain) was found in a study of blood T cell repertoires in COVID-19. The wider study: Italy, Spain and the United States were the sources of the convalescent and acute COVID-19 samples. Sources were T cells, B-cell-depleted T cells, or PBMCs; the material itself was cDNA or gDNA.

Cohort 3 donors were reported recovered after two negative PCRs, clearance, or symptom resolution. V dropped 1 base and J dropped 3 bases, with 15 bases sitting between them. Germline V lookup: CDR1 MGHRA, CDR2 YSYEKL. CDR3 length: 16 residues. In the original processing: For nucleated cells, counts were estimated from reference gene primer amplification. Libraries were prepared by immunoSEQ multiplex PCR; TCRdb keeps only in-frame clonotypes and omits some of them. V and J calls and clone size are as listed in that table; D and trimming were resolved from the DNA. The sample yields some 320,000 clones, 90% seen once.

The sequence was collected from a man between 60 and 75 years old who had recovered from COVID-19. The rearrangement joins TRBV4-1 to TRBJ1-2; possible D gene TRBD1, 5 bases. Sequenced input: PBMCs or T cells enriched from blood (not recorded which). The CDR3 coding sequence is TGCGCCAGCAGCCAAGGTCCCCTGACAGCCGACTATGGCTACACCTTC. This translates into CASSQGPLTADYGYTF.